The TCR beta chain under discussion was sequenced for a study of glioma-infiltrating T cells after dendritic cell vaccination. V was pared by 2 bases and J by 0 bases, with 9 bases between. The CDR3 runs 14 residues. Germline V gene data show CDR1 as SGDLS and CDR2 as YYNGEE. The PCR used 60 V beta and 13 J beta primers. Clones were read by immunoSEQ multiplex PCR, and TCRdb kept only the in-frame ones, dropping some. Of roughly 52,000 clones listed, about 85% are singletons. None of the glioblastoma patients had an isocitrate dehydrogenase mutation. The source material was blood, sampled before dendritic cell vaccination. The chain joins TRBV9 to TRBJ2-7, with D perhaps matching TRBD2 (6 bases). This clonotype was obtained from a human donor with glioblastoma. The CDR3 loop reads CASSVGTPSYEQYF. The CDR3 coding sequence is TGTGCCAGCAGCGTCGGGACTCCCTCCTACGAGCAGTACTTC.